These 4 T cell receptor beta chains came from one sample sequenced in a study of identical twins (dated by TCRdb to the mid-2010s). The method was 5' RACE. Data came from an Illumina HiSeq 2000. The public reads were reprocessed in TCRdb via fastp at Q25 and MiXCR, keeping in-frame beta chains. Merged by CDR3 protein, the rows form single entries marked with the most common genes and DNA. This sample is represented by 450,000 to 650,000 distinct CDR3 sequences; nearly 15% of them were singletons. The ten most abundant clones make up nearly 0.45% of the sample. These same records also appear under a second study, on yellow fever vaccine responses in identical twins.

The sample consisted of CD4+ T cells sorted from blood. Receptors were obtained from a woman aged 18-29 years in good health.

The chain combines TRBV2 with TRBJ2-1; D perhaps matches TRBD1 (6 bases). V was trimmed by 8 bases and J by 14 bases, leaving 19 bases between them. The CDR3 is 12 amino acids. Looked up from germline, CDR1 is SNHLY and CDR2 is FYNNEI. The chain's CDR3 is CASSAGATLEFF. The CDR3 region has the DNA TGTGCCAGCTCCGCAGGGGCCACCCTTGAGTTCTTC.

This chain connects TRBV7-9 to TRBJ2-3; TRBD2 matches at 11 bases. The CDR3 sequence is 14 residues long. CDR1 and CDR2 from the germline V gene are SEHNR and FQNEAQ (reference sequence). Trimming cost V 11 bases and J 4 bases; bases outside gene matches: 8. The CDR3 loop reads CAGRLAGLSDTQYF. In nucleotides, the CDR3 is TGTGCCGGACGACTAGCGGGACTCTCAGATACGCAGTATTTT.

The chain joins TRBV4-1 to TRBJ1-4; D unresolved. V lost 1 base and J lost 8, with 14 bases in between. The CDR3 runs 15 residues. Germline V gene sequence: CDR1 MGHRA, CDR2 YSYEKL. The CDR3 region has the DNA TGCGCCAGCAGCCAAGCCATGGAGGAGGACGAAAAACTGTTTTTT. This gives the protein CASSQAMEEDEKLFF.

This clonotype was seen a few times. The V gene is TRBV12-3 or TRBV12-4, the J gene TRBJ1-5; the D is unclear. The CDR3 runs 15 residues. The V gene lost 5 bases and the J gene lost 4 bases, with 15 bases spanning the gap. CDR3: CASSPGIFNNQPQHF. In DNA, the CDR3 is TGTGCCAGCAGTCCGGGCATTTTTAATAATCAGCCCCAGCATTTT.